These 18 T cell receptor beta chains were all obtained from the same sample, sequenced in a study of radiotherapy plus CTLA-4 blockade in lung cancer. Some clones are missing from TCRdb's copy, which holds only in-frame ones; the method was immunoSEQ multiplex PCR. Of fewer than 150,000 clones in the sample, just under 80% are singletons; the top ten hold around 4.8%. The sample in question was peripheral blood, obtained from a patient treated with radiotherapy plus ipilimumab. The receptor set was obtained from a human donor with non-small cell lung cancer who had a partial response to radiotherapy plus ipilimumab.

This clone came up a few times. This chain links TRBV5-5 with TRBJ1-1; D ambiguous. The germline V gene encodes CDR1 SGHKS and CDR2 YYEKEE (reference sequence). The length of the CDR3 is 12 residues. V was shortened by 2 bases and J by 12 bases, with 14 bases between the two germline ends. The CDR3 DNA is TGTGCCAGCAGCTTAACCGGACTCTCCACTTTCTTT. It is translated as CASSLTGLSTFF.

The rearrangement joins TRBV5-6 to TRBJ1-5; tentative D call: TRBD1 (5 bases). This CDR3 has 15 amino acids. CDR1 and CDR2 from the germline V gene are SGHDT and YYEEEE. Trimming took off 1 base at V and 1 base at J, with 9 bases between the two ends. The chain's CDR3 is CASSLRQTSNQPQHF. The CDR3 DNA sequence: TGTGCCAGCAGCTTGCGACAGACAAGCAATCAGCCCCAGCATTTT.

This clone was observed a single time. The gene calls are TRBV5-1 and TRBJ2-2, with D perhaps matching TRBD2 (6 bases). The V gene's germline CDR1 is SGHRS and CDR2 YFSETQ. The CDR3 length is 16 residues. The V and J ends lost 0 bases and 3 bases respectively, with 12 bases between them. The DNA for the CDR3 is TGCGCCAGCAGCTTGGTCGGGGGTTTGGACACCGGGGAGCTGTTTTTT. It specifies CASSLVGGLDTGELFF. Complete variable domain (other parts from reference TRBV5-1 and TRBJ2-2): KAGVTQTPRYLIKTRGQQVTLSCSPISGHRSVSWYQQTPGQGLQFLFEYFSETQRNKGNFPGRFSGRQFSNSRSEMNVSTLELGDSALYLCASSLVGGLDTGELFFGEGSRLTVL.

This clone occurred a few times. This sample includes further DNA sequences coding for the same CDR3. This sequence joins TRBV7-9 and TRBJ1-6; the match to TRBD1 covers 9 bases. The CDR3 contains 15 residues. Germline V gene data show CDR1 as SEHNR and CDR2 as FQNEAQ (reference sequence). The trim removed 1 base at V and 6 bases at J, leaving 1 base unmatched. The CDR3 nucleotides read TGTGCCAGCAGCTTAGAGACAGGGGGTAATTCACCCCTCCACTTT. This sequence encodes CASSLETGGNSPLHF.

The gene calls are TRBV7-6 and TRBJ2-7; 11 positions match TRBD2. J lost 6 bases, V lost 5 bases, and 9 bases had no gene match. Germline CDR1 reads SGHVS; CDR2 reads FNYEAQ. The CDR3 is 15 residues long. CDR3 residues: CASSLILAGVGEQYF. For the CDR3, the DNA is TGTGCCAGCAGCCTCATACTAGCGGGAGTTGGCGAGCAGTACTTC.

Here the CDR3 DNA reads TGTGCCACCAGCAGAGACTCTGGGACTAGCGGGAGCTACAATGAGCAGTTCTTC. This gives the protein CATSRDSGTSGSYNEQFF. This sequence joins TRBV15 and TRBJ2-1, with 14 bases matching TRBD2. V gave up 0 bases and J gave up 3 bases; unmatched junction bases: 4. The CDR3 length is 18 residues. Germline V gives CDR1 LNHNV, CDR2 YYDKDF (reference sequence).

This chain connects TRBV25-1 to TRBJ2-5; D is undetermined. Matching the DNA end better, TRBJ2-7 makes the J call doubtful. There are 11 residues in the CDR3. The germline gives CDR1 MGHDK, CDR2 SYGVNS. For the CDR3, the DNA is TGTGCCAGCAGGACTTGGGGCGAGCAGTACTTC. It yields the protein CASRTWGEQYF.

The chain couples TRBV5-1 to TRBJ2-3, with D perhaps TRBD2 (6 bases). Germline V gene data show CDR1 as SGHRS and CDR2 as YFSETQ. Trimming pared 0 bases from V and 0 bases from J, leaving 14 bases between. There are 17 residues in the CDR3. CDR3 coding DNA: TGCGCCAGCAGCTTGGGTGGTAGCGGACTTAGCACAGATACGCAGTATTTT. As protein: CASSLGGSGLSTDTQYF.

The V call is TRBV4-1, the J call TRBJ2-7; TRBD1 matches at 9 bases. The germline CDR1 and CDR2 sequences are MGHRA and YSYEKL. The CDR3 runs 17 residues. V dropped 3 bases and J dropped 2; count of bases not matched to a gene: 11. The CDR3 here is CASSHGATGQGPYEQYV. For the CDR3, the DNA is TGCGCCAGCAGCCACGGAGCTACGGGACAGGGCCCCTACGAGCAGTACGTC.

The genes are TRBV4-1 and TRBJ2-1; D is ambiguous. V was pared by 1 base and J by 9 bases, with 13 bases between. The CDR3 contains 14 residues. CDR1 MGHRA and CDR2 YSYEKL come from the germline V gene. The CDR3 is CASSQVGSYGEQFF. The CDR3 region has the DNA TGCGCCAGCAGCCAAGTCGGGTCATATGGTGAGCAGTTCTTC.

CDR3 in DNA: TGTGCCAGTAGTTCCCGGACAGGGGCGAGCGAGCAGTACGTC. Residues: CASSSRTGASEQYV. The chain couples TRBV19 to TRBJ2-7; TRBD1 matches at 9 bases. With V trimmed by 5 bases and J by 6 bases, 8 bases remained unmatched. The germline V gene encodes CDR1 LNHDA and CDR2 SQIVND (reference sequence). The CDR3 length is 14 residues.

This chain joins TRBV15 and TRBJ2-1; 11 nucleotides align to TRBD2. J gave up 8 bases and V 5 bases, and 11 bases lay outside the gene matches. The CDR3 consists of 16 residues. Germline CDR1 LNHNV, CDR2 YYDKDF (reference sequence). For the CDR3, the DNA is TGTGCCACCAGCGAACCGGGACTAGCGGACAGGGATGAGCAGTTCTTC. Translated: CATSEPGLADRDEQFF.

V usage is TRBV19 and J usage is TRBJ2-1; TRBD2 matches at 11 bases. Germline loops: CDR1 LNHDA, CDR2 SQIVND (reference sequence). V shed 6 bases and J 9 bases; nucleotides not matched to a gene: 13. This CDR3 is 16 amino acids long. In DNA form, the CDR3 reads TGTGCCAGTAGCCTAGGACTAGCGGGTTGGTCGGCTGAGCAGTTCTTC. It is translated as CASSLGLAGWSAEQFF. The whole variable domain, filled in from reference TRBV19 and TRBJ2-1, reads DGGITQSPKYLFRKEGQNVTLSCEQNLNHDAMYWYRQDPGQGLRLIYYSQIVNDFQKGDIAEGYSVSREKKESFPLTVTSAQKNPTAFYLCASSLGLAGWSAEQFFGPGTRLTVL.

J is TRBJ2-3 and V is TRBV5-1, with TRBD2 matching 10 bases. V dropped 1 base and J dropped 0; count of bases not matched to a gene: 5. The CDR3 contains 17 residues. Germline values: CDR1 SGHRS, CDR2 YFSETQ. Here the CDR3 reads CASSLTLTSGSTDTQYF. In DNA form, the CDR3 reads TGCGCCAGCAGCTTGACCTTGACTAGCGGGAGCACAGATACGCAGTATTTT.

The chain links TRBV5-8 to TRBJ2-7; 8 bases match TRBD1. Germline CDR1 and CDR2: SGHTS and YDEGEE. V was pared by 5 bases and J by 2 bases, with 3 bases of the junction left unmatched. The CDR3 is made up of 13 amino acids. CDR3 loop: CASSYRGAYEQYV. The CDR3, as DNA: TGTGCCAGCAGTTACAGGGGGGCCTACGAGCAGTACGTC.

The V gene is TRBV4-2, the J gene TRBJ1-1; 11 bases map to TRBD1. Germline-derived CDR1 and CDR2 are LGHNA and YNFKEQ. The CDR3 spans 16 residues. V lost 4 bases to trimming and J lost 1 base; unmatched junction nucleotides: 5. The CDR3 nucleotides are TGTGCCAGCAGCCTAAGTGGACAGGGGGCGAACACTGAAGCTTTCTTT. Its protein is CASSLSGQGANTEAFF.

The genes are TRBV9 and TRBJ2-1; 11 positions match TRBD2. This CDR3 has 15 residues. V was pared by 4 bases and J by 4 bases, with 4 bases of the junction left unmatched. Germline CDR1 reads SGDLS; CDR2 reads YYNGEE. This CDR3 reads CASSPGTSGYNEQFF. The CDR3 nucleotides are TGTGCCAGCAGCCCCGGGACTAGCGGATACAATGAGCAGTTCTTC. Full variable domain (outside the CDR3, taken from reference TRBV9 and TRBJ2-1): DSGVTQTPKHLITATGQRVTLRCSPRSGDLSVYWYQQSLDQGLQFLIQYYNGEERAKGNILERFSAQQFPDLHSELNLSSLELGDSALYFCASSPGTSGYNEQFFGPGTRLTVL.

J is TRBJ1-1 and V is TRBV14, with a weak D call TRBD1 (5 bases). The CDR3 covers 15 residues. Germline values: CDR1 SGHDN, CDR2 FVKESK. Deletions cut 4 bases from V and 0 bases from J, with 12 bases between. The CDR3 spells CASSRSTAMNTEAFF. CDR3 bases: TGTGCCAGCAGCCGCTCGACAGCCATGAACACTGAAGCTTTCTTT.